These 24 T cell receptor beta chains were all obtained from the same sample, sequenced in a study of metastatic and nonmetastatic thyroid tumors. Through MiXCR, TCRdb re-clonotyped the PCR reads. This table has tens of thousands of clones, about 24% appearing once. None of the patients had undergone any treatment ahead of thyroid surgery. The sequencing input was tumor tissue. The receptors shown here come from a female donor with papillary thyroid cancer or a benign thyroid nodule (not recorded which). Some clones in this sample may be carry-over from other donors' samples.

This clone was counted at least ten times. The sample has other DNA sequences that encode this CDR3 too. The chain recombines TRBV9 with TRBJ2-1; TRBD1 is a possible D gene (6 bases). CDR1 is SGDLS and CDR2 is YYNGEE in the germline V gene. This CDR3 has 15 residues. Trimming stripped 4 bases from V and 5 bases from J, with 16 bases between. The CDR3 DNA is TGTGCCAGCAGCCCCCGGGACAAGCTAGACAATGAGCAGTTCTTC. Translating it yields CASSPRDKLDNEQFF.

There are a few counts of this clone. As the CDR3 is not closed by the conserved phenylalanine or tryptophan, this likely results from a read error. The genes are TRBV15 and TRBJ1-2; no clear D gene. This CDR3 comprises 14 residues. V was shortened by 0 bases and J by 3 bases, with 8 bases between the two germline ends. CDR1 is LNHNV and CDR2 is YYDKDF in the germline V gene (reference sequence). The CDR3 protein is CATSRDPAYYGYTL. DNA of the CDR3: TGTGCCACCAGCAGAGATCCGGCCTACTATGGCTACACCCTC.

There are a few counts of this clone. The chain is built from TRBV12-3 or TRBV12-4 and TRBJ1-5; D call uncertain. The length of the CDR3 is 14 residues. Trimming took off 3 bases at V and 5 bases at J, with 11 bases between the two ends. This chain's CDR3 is CASSFYGEHQPQHF. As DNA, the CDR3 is TGTGCCAGCAGTTTTTACGGGGAGCATCAGCCCCAGCATTTT.

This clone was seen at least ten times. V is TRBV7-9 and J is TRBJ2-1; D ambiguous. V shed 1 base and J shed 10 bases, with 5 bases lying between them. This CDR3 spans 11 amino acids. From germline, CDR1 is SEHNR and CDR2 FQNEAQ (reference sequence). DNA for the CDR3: TGTGCCAGCAGCTTAGATTGGGAGCAGTTCTTC. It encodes CASSLDWEQFF.

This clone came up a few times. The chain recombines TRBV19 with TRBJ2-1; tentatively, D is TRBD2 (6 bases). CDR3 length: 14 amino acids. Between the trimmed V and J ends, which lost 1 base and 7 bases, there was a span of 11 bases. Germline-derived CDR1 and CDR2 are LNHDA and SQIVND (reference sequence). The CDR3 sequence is CASSIGGVWNEQFF. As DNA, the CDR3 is TGTGCCAGTAGTATAGGCGGGGTCTGGAATGAGCAGTTCTTC.

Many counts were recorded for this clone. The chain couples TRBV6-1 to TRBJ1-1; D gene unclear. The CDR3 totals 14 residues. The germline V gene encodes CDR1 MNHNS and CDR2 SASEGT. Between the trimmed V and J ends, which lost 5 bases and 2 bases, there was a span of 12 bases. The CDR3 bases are TGTGCCAGCAGTCCCGTTTTGGAAAACACTGAAGCTTTCTTT. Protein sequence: CASSPVLENTEAFF.

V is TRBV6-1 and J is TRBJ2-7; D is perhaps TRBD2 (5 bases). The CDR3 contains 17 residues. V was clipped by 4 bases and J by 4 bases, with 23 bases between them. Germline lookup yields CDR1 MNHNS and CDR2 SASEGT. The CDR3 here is CASSGPTKQSGRYEQYF. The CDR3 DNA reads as TGTGCCAGCAGTGGTCCTACGAAACAGAGCGGTAGGTACGAGCAGTACTTC.

As DNA, the CDR3 is TGTGCCAGCTCACCAAGGGTTGACGGGGCCGGGGAGCTGTTTTTT. This codes for CASSPRVDGAGELFF. V usage is TRBV18 and J usage is TRBJ2-2, with D possibly TRBD2 on 5 matching bases. The CDR3 is 15 amino acids. Germline V gene data show CDR1 as KGHSH and CDR2 as LQKENI. V was clipped by 2 bases and J by 6 bases, with 13 bases between them.

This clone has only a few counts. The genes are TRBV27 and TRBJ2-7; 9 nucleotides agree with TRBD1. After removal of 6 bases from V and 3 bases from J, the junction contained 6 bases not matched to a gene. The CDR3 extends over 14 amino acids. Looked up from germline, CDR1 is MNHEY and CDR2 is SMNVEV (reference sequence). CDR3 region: CASSPGDRDYEQYF. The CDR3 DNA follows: TGTGCCAGCAGCCCGGGGGACAGGGACTACGAGCAGTACTTC.

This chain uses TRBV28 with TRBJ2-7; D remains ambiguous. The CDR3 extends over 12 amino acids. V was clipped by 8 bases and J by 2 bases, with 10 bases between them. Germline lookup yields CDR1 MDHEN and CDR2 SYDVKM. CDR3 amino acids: CASSGRPYEQYF. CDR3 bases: TGTGCCAGCTCGGGTAGGCCCTACGAGCAGTACTTC. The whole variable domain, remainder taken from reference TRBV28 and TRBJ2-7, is DVKVTQSSRYLVKRTGEKVFLECVQDMDHENMFWYRQDPGLGLRLIYFSYDVKMKEKGDIPEGYSVSREKKERFSLILESASTNQTSMYLCASSGRPYEQYFGPGTRLTVT.

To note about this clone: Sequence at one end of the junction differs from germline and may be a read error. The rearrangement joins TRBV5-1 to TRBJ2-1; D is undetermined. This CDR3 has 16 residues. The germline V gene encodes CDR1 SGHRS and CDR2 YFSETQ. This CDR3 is CSSSRTRPDLYNEQFF. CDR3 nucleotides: TGCTCCAGCAGTCGAACCCGACCGGACCTATACAATGAGCAGTTCTTC.

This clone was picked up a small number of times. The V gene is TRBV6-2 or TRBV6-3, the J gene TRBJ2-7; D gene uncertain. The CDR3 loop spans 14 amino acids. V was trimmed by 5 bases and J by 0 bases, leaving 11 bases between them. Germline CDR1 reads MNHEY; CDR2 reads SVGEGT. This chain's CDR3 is CASSVGDSSYEQYF. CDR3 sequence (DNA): TGTGCCAGCAGTGTGGGTGATAGCTCCTACGAGCAGTACTTC.

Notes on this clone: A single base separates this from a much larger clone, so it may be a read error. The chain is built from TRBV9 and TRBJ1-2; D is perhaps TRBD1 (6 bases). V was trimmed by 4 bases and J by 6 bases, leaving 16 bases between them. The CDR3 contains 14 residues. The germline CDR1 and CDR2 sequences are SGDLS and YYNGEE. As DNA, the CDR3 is TGTGCCAGCAGCCCAGGGGACATGTACCATGGCTACACCTTC. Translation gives CASSPGDMYHGYTF.

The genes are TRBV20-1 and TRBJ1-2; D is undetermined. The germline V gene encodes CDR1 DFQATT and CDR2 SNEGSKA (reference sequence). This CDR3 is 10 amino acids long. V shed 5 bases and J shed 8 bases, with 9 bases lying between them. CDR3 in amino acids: CSALEEGYTF. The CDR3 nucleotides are TGCAGTGCTCTTGAGGAGGGCTACACCTTC.

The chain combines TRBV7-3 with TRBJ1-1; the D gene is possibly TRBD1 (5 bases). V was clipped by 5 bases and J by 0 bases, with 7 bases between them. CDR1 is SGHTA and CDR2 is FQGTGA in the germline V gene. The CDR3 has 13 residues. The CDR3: CASSQGVNTEAFF. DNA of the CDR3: TGTGCCAGCAGCCAAGGGGTGAACACTGAAGCTTTCTTT.

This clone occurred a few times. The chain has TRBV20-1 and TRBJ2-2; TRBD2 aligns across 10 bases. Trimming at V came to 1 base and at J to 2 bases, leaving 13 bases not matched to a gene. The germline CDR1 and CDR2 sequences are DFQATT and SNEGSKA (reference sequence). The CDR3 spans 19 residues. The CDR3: CSARGRAELAGHNTGELFF. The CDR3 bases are TGCAGTGCTAGAGGGCGGGCCGAACTAGCGGGACACAACACCGGGGAGCTGTTTTTT.

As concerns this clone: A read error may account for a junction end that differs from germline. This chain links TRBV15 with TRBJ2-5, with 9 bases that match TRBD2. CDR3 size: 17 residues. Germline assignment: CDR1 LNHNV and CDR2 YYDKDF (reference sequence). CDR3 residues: CATIRSGGGRAGETQYF. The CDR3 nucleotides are TGTGCCACCATCAGATCTGGAGGCGGGAGGGCCGGAGAGACCCAGTACTTC.

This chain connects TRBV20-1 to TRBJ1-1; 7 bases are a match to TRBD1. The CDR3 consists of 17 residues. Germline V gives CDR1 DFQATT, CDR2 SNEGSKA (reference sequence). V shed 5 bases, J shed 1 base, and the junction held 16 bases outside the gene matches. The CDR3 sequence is CSAGRLRGSSRNTEAFF. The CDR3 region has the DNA TGCAGTGCTGGAAGACTCAGGGGGTCATCTCGGAACACTGAAGCTTTCTTT.

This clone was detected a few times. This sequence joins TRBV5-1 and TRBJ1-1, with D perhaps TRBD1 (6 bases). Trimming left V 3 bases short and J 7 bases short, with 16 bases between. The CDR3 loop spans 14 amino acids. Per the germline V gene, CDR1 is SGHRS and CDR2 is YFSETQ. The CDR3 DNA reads TGCGCCAGCAGCTGGAGGGGGACACCCGGTGAAGCTTTCTTT. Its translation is CASSWRGTPGEAFF.

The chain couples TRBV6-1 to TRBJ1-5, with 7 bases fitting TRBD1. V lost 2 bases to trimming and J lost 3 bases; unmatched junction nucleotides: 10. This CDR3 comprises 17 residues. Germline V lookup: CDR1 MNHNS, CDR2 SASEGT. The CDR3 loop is CASSESGDRGYNQPQHF. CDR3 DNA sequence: TGTGCCAGCAGTGAATCAGGGGACAGAGGTTACAATCAGCCCCAGCATTTT.

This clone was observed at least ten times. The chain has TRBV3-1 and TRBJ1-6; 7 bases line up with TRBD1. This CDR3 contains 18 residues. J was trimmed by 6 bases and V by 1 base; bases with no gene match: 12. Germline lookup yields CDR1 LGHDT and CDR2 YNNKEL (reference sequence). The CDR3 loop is CASSQAPNSGTVNSPLHF. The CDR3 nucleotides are TGTGCCAGCAGCCAAGCCCCAAATTCCGGGACAGTTAATTCACCCCTCCACTTT.

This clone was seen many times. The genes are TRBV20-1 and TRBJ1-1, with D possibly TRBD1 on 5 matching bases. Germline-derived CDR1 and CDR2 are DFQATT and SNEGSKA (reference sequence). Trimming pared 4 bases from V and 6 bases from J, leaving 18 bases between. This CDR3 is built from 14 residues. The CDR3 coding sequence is TGCAGTGCTACCGACGCGGGGGGGAGCGCTGAAGCTTTCTTT. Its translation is CSATDAGGSAEAFF.

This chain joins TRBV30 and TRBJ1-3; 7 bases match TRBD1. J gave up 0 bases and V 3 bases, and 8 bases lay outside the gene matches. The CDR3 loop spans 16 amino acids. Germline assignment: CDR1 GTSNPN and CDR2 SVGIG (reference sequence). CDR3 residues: CAWRTPTGTSGNTIYF. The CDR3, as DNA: TGTGCCTGGAGAACTCCGACAGGGACCTCTGGAAACACCATATATTTT.

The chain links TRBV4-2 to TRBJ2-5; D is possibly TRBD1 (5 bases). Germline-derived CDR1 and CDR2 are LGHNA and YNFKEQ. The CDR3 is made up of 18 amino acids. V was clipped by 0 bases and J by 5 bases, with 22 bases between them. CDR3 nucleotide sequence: TGTGCCAGCAGCCAAGATATGTCCAGGGTTGAAAGTATTGAGACCCAGTACTTC. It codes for CASSQDMSRVESIETQYF.